Below, 5 T cell receptor beta chains from the same sample are listed, as sequenced in a study of cytotoxic CD8 clonotypes in ibrutinib-treated CLL. The repertoire was sequenced with immunoSEQ multiplex PCR; TCRdb's copy has only in-frame clones and lacks some. The sample lists about 130,000 clones, around 80% seen once, with around 13% in the top ten. Source: PBMCs, taken after 12 months of ibrutinib treatment. Receptors were obtained from a human donor with chronic lymphocytic leukemia.

This chain connects TRBV7-5 to TRBJ2-7; the D segment call TRBD2 is taken from the table without a DNA check. TRBV7-5 is labeled a pseudogene. This CDR3 is built from 16 residues. The CDR3 region is CVRSLELAGVPYEQYF. CDR3 DNA: TGTGTCAGAAGCTTAGAACTAGCGGGAGTTCCCTACGAGCAGTACTTC.

This clone was recorded only once. The chain recombines TRBV30 with TRBJ2-7; D is unresolved. Germline CDR1 and CDR2: GTSNPN and SVGIG (reference sequence). V dropped 0 bases and J dropped 4 bases, with 7 bases sitting between them. CDR3 size: 12 residues. The CDR3 region has the DNA TGTGCCTGGAGTGTACAATGGTACGAGCAGTACTTC. Its protein is CAWSVQWYEQYF.

The chain combines TRBV21-1 with TRBJ1-2; no DNA check was done on the table's D call, TRBD1. TRBV21-1 is reported as a pseudogene. The CDR3 has 13 residues. The CDR3 spells CASSKEAGDGYTF. CDR3 nucleotide sequence: TGTGCCAGCAGCAAAGAGGCAGGCGATGGCTACACCTTC.

The chain uses TRBV2 and TRBJ2-7; 9 bases fit TRBD1. With 5 bases clipped from V and 5 bases from J, the junction kept 10 bases outside the gene matches. This CDR3 has 15 residues. Germline V lookup: CDR1 SNHLY, CDR2 FYNNEI. The CDR3, as DNA: TGTGCCAGCAGTCGCCGGGACAGGGAGGGCCACGAGCAGTACTTC. It is translated as CASSRRDREGHEQYF.

The V call is TRBV5-4, the J call TRBJ2-2, with 10 bases lining up with TRBD2. The V segment lost 4 bases and the J segment 8 bases; nucleotides outside the gene matches: 14. Germline lookup yields CDR1 SGHNT and CDR2 YYREEE (reference sequence). The CDR3 spans 17 residues. As DNA, the CDR3 is TGTGCCAGCAGCGCCGGGACTAGCGAGGCCCTCGGAGGGGAGCTGTTTTTT. It is translated as CASSAGTSEALGGELFF.